The entry that follows covers one T cell receptor beta chain sequence. There are 13 residues in the CDR3. V was cut by 5 bases and J by 4 bases, with 9 bases left in between. Germline V lookup: CDR1 MNHNS, CDR2 SASEGT. The sample belongs to a study of OX40 agonist ivuxolimab in advanced cancers. Study-level information: Patients receiving dose escalation had hepatocellular carcinoma, melanoma, renal cell or head and neck cancer.

Method: immunoSEQ multiplex PCR; TCRdb's copy keeps in-frame clones and lacks some. The table has tens of thousands of clones, approximately 90% seen once. The sequences come from CD4+ or CD8+ T cells sorted from blood, collected in a trial of the OX40 agonist ivuxolimab. V and J are TRBV6-1 and TRBJ1-5; D unclear. This clonotype originated in an adult with an advanced solid tumor such as melanoma, head and neck, liver or kidney cancer. The CDR3 bases are TGTGCCAGCAGTCCACAGCTGAATCAGCCCCAGCATTTT. This encodes CASSPQLNQPQHF.